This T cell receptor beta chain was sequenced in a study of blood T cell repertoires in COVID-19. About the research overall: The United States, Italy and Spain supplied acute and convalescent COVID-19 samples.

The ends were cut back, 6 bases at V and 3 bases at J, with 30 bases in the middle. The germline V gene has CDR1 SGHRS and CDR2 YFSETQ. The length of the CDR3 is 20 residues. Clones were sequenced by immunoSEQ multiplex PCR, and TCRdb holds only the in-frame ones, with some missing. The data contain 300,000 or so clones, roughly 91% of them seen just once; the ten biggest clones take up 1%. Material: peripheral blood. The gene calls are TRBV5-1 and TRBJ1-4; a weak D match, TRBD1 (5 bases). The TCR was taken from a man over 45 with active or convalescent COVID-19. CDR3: CASTLRMVGGNILPNEKLFF. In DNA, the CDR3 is TGCGCCAGCACCCTTAGGATGGTGGGGGGGAATATTTTGCCTAATGAAAAACTGTTTTTT.